This TCR beta chain was documented in a study of CD8 T cells in Susac syndrome. Study at large: Active disease was present in about six of the sequenced Susac syndrome patients, and remission in under 10. At the time of blood draw, patients with Susac syndrome were therapy-naive, receiving corticosteroids, or receiving intravenous immunoglobulin alone. Regarding the study as a whole: CD8+ clonal expansion in Susac was maximal in TEMRA cells and in active patients.

V was cut by 3 bases and J by 2 bases, with 10 bases left in between. Germline V gene lookup returns CDR1 GTSNPN and CDR2 SVGIG (reference sequence). The CDR3 spans 13 residues. The authors negatively isolated CD8+ and CD4+ T cells and FACS-enriched TEMRA cells. Random hexamers were used to reverse transcribe an amount of roughly 0.45 to 1 ug RNA. Using its own MiXCR run on the immunoSEQ multiplex PCR reads, TCRdb lists one record per CDR3 protein. The table includes roughly 89,000 distinct CDR3 sequences, approximately 96% detected once. This clonotype was seen a single time. Antigen unknown. This chain connects TRBV30 to TRBJ1-1; D is unresolved. The TCR sequence derives from a human donor with Susac syndrome. Sequencing was carried out using CD8+ T cells from PBMCs. The CDR3 loop is CAWRWTANTEAFF. The DNA for the CDR3 is TGTGCCTGGAGGTGGACGGCAAACACTGAAGCTTTCTTT.